This TCR beta chain is from a study of glioma-infiltrating T cells after dendritic cell vaccination. Isocitrate dehydrogenase mutation was absent in all glioblastoma patients. Germline CDR1 SGHAT, CDR2 FQDESV (reference sequence). V shed 5 bases, J shed 1 base, and the junction held 5 bases outside the gene matches. CDR3 length: 16 residues. Only in-frame clones appear in the TCRdb table, and some are missing; sequencing was by immunoSEQ multiplex PCR. Here the sample spans about 38,000 clones, almost 85% being singletons. Sequencing used blood, obtained before dendritic cell vaccination. The rearrangement uses TRBV11-1 and TRBJ2-7, with 13 positions matching TRBD2. This TCR came from a human donor with glioblastoma. CDR3 loop: CASSPRTSGGSYEQYF. The CDR3 nucleotides read TGTGCCAGCAGCCCGAGGACTAGCGGGGGATCCTACGAGCAGTACTTC. The variable domain in full, completed from reference TRBV11-1 and TRBJ2-7, reads EAEVAQSPRYKITEKSQAVAFWCDPISGHATLYWYRQILGQGPELLVQFQDESVVDDSQLPKDRFSAERLKGVDSTLKIQPAELGDSAMYLCASSPRTSGGSYEQYFGPGTRLTVT.